This T cell receptor beta chain was recovered during a study of blood T cell repertoires in COVID-19. Study background: Sources were T cells, B-cell-depleted T cells, or PBMCs; the material itself was cDNA or gDNA.

TCRdb's table, derived via immunoSEQ multiplex PCR, lists solely in-frame clones and lacks some. The sample includes approximately 80,000 clones, about 86% seen only once; the top ten take around 40%. The receptor was isolated from a man at least 80 years old with acute or convalescent COVID-19. The sequenced material came from peripheral blood.

CDR3 coding DNA: TGTGCCAGCAGTCCTGGACAGAGAAATTCACCCCTCCACTTT. Its protein product is CASSPGQRNSPLHF. This chain joins TRBV28 and TRBJ1-6; perhaps TRBD1 as D (6 bases). Germline assignment: CDR1 MDHEN and CDR2 SYDVKM. CDR3 length equals 14 residues. The V end lost 5 bases, the J end lost 7 bases, and 12 bases lay between the germline ends.